In this sample, the clone carrying this T cell receptor (beta chain) turned up a few times. The CDR3 extends over 16 amino acids. From germline, CDR1 is MDHEN and CDR2 SYDVKM. V was shortened by 6 bases and J by 8 bases, with 24 bases between the two germline ends. The table came from immunoSEQ multiplex PCR; TCRdb's copy has only in-frame clones and leaves some out. The sample yields tens of thousands of clones, approximately 87% seen once. This entry comes from a study of blood T cell repertoires in COVID-19. Sequencing input: peripheral blood. This rearrangement joins TRBV28 to TRBJ2-3, with TRBD2 as a possible D gene (7 bases). The source of this sequence is a human donor with active COVID-19. The donor label of this sample is uncertain. The CDR3 region has the DNA TGTGCCAGCAGATCCATCGAGGGGGGGGCCAGTCGTACGCAGTATTTT. Encoded protein: CASRSIEGGASRTQYF.